This T cell receptor (beta chain) was found in a study of identical twins. Study-level findings and limits: A cross-sectional statistical analysis, not follow-up of the same donors, supported the conclusions.

Note on this clonotype: The antigen is not known.

The germline V and J ends were trimmed by 1 base and 6 bases, with 13 bases remaining between them. The V gene's germline CDR1 is SQVTM and CDR2 ANQGSEA. The CDR3 sequence is 13 residues long. From the 5' RACE reads, TCRdb called clonotypes with MiXCR, one entry per CDR3 protein. The sample holds more than 650,000 distinct CDR3 sequences; over 5% are singletons and the top ten take about 1.8%. The material sequenced was naive T cells sorted from blood. The TCR sequence derives from a man aged 18-30 years in good health. The chain carries TRBV29-1 and TRBJ2-7; D tentatively reads TRBD1 or TRBD2 (5 bases each). CDR3 residues: CSVEAPGRSEQYF. Written as DNA, the CDR3 is TGCAGCGTTGAAGCCCCGGGGCGGTCCGAGCAGTACTTC.